The T cell receptor (beta chain) under discussion was sequenced for a study of blood T cells in healthy people across ages. Using a J-beta primer mix together with a sample-barcoded 5' primer, a second PCR was run for roughly 6 to 12 cycles. From the 5' RACE reads, TCRdb called clonotypes with MiXCR, one entry per CDR3 protein. The table shows 800,000 to 950,000 distinct CDR3 sequences, with 36% occurring only once. CDR1 and CDR2 (germline): LGHNT, FRNRAP. The V end lost 6 bases, the J end lost 6 bases, and 18 bases lay between the germline ends. The CDR3 is 15 amino acids. This clonotype was counted between two and nine times. Its antigen is unidentified. Findings and limits, study-wide: Long-lived and aged donors differed, with more naive CD4+ cells and higher diversity in the long-lived. Unknown CMV status may confound age-related changes in expanded clones.

Each of the donors had about 9.9 milliliters of peripheral blood drawn into EDTA-treated Vacutainer tubes. Per-sample PBMC isolation yielded at least 6 million cells. V and J are TRBV12-5 and TRBJ2-1, with TRBD1 as a possible D gene (6 bases). Sequenced material: blood. The receptor was isolated from a man in his late teens or twenties in good health. In nucleotides, the CDR3 is TGTGCTAGTGGCAAATCAGGGGTCCCCTCCAATGAGCAGTTCTTC. Translated: CASGKSGVPSNEQFF.